This record covers a single T cell receptor (beta chain). Only a few counts were recorded for this clonotype. No antigen is known for it. No much larger clone exists at a distance of one base, and base qualities are not known. The sample comes from a study of vaccination and CD4 T cells after COVID-19 (dated by TCRdb to the early 2020s). Study-level background: Every convalescent patient had a positive nasal swab PCR test for SARS-CoV-2, with mild disease in about 9 patients and severe disease in one. The convalescent cohort comprised six males and four females, including two Hispanic individuals, seven Caucasians, two Asians and one multiracial person. Participants received two doses of either the Pfizer-BioNTech BNT162b2 vaccine (n=8) or the Moderna mRNA-1273 vaccine (n=2). Post-COVID blood samples from convalescent patients were collected a median of roughly 100 days after diagnosis, with a range of about 35 to 180 days. Post-vaccine blood samples were collected a median of 72 days after the second vaccine dose, ranging from about 12 to 250 days. For stimulating the cultures, overlapping spike peptide pools were used, derived from SARS-CoV-2 as well as from the common cold coronaviruses HCoV-NL63, HCoV-OC43 and HCoV-229E. Control cultures received a CEFX viral epitope pool as the positive control, an HIV-1 Nef peptide pool as the negative control, or no peptide. The spike-specific CD4+ TCR repertoire was compared before and after mRNA vaccination in around ten COVID-19 convalescent patients and a handful of infection-naive healthy vaccine recipients.

V was cut back by 0 bases and J by 8 bases, leaving a gap of 16 bases between them. CDR1 and CDR2, looked up from the germline V gene, are MNHEY and SVGAGI. The CDR3, from cysteine to phenylalanine, totals 15 residues. Left in the record is the CDR3 DNA by itself, 45 bases read in frame from the first base. The paper as a whole reports these results and caveats: Only a relatively small number of convalescent patients were included in the study, and early timepoints following natural infection were not analyzed. The median number of SARS-CoV-2-reactive clonotypes rose from approximately 20 after infection to approximately 41 after vaccination, but the change was not significant. Among the post-vaccine SARS-CoV-2-reactive clones in convalescent patients, a median 86.3% showed up only after vaccination, which suggests vaccine-specific priming. In convalescent patients, nearly all vaccine-specific clones (304 of 307) were found to be mono-reactive for SARS-CoV-2 spike rather than cross-reactive with common cold coronaviruses.

The receptor library was made with PCR. At the Johns Hopkins FTIC core, DNA from the cultured CD4+ T cells underwent TCR sequencing with the Oncomine TCR Beta short-read assay. The QIAamp micro DNA kit was used to extract genomic DNA from the cultured CD4+ T cells. Oncomine TCR Beta libraries from cultured CD4+ T cells were pooled with unique dual indexes and sequenced on an Illumina iSeq 100. As for the authors' bioinformatics: Non-productive sequences were removed, and CDR3s not starting with C, not ending with F or W, or shorter than 7 amino acids were discarded. The MANAFEST web application identified antigen-specific clonotypes by comparing peptide-stimulated wells against reference wells and other culture wells. For a clone to be called positive, the clone needed an FDR below 0.05, an odds ratio above 5, and a productive frequency above 0.1% in at least two of three replicate wells. A clonotype counted as cross-reactive if it showed significant expansion both in the SARS-CoV-2 spike wells and in at least one common cold coronavirus spike condition. CDR3 homology was assessed with Levenshtein distances (stringdist) and unrooted phylogenetic trees (ape) in R version 3.6.1. Using fastp at Q25 and MiXCR, TCRdb reprocessed the public reads and kept productive beta chains. Each entry merges the rows of one CDR3 protein and shows their most common DNA and genes. These V and J calls derive from TCRdb rather than the authors' analysis. The sample table lists more than 20,000 distinct CDR3 sequences, around a third of them with a count of one. The top ten clones comprise around 11% of the sample.

The treatment or condition label for this specimen denotes: approximately 10-day PBMC culture with coronavirus spike peptide pools or control peptides (ViraFEST assay). The ViraFEST assay was used in the study, in which antigen-specific T cells were expanded with peptide pools and expanded clonotypes were subsequently identified by TCR sequencing. The convalescent patients' positive SARS-CoV-2 PCR tests fell between March and December 2020, which was before the Alpha, Beta and Delta variants emerged in the United States. PBMCs were cultured at 1.5 million to 2.5 million per well in IMDM supplemented with approximately 5.3% human AB serum and about 10 IU/ml IL-2, with about 10 ug/ml peptide pools added. On days 3 and 7, half of the culture medium was replaced with fresh IL-2-containing medium. CD4+ T cells were isolated after less than twelve days of culture through negative selection using the EasySep CD4+ T cell isolation kit. PBMCs were separated from whole blood using Ficoll-Paque Plus gradient centrifugation and then either used fresh or cryopreserved at -140C. Culture conditions were generally each tested in triplicate wells.

The chain employs TRBV6-5 and TRBJ1-2; tentative D gene TRBD1, with 5 bases matching. Specimen: cultured CD4+ T cells from blood. The clonotype comes from a human donor with COVID-19. The CDR3 amino acid sequence is: CASSYSGALVEGYTF. The bases read TGTGCCAGCAGTTACTCAGGGGCGTTGGTGGAAGGCTACACCTTC.